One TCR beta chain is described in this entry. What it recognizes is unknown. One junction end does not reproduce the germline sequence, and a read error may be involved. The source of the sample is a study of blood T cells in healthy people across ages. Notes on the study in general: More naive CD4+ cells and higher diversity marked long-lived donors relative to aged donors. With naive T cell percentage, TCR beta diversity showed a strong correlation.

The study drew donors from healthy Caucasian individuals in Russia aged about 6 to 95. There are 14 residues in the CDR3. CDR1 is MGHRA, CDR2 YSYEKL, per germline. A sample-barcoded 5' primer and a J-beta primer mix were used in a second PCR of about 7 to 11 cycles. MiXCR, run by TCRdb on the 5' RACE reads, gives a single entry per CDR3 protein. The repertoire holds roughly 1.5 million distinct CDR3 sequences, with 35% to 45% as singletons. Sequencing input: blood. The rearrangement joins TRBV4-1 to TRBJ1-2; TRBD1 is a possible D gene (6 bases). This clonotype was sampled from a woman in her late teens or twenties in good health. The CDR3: CVSSQDPIRGGYTF. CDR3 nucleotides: TGCGTCAGCAGCCAAGACCCGATCAGGGGTGGCTACACCTTC.